The rows below give T cell receptor beta chains drawn from one sample of a study of shared clonotypes between healthy human individuals. The protocol was immunoSEQ multiplex PCR, while the TCRdb copy is restricted to in-frame clones and leaves out a portion. The data hold around 1.6 million clones, with roughly 98% observed a single time. The sample taken for sequencing was naive CD4+ T cells sorted from blood. These receptors all come from a man younger than 45 in good health. Each CDR3 is given with its conserved first and last residue. The order of the fields is CDR3 DNA, CDR3 protein, D gene, clone size, J gene, V gene. The D gene is left open where the match is weak. Clone size is shown for a subset of rows, as once, few, many or a class of expanded clone.

DNA: TGTGCCAGCAGTTTGCCCCAGGGGGCTGGAGAAAAACTGTTTTTT
CDR3: CASSLPQGAGEKLFF
D: TRBD1
size: few
J: TRBJ1-4
V: TRBV28

DNA: TGTGCCAGCAGTTTACGATTTCGCCTAGCGGGAGGGACCACCTACAATGAGCAGTTCTTC
CDR3: CASSLRFRLAGGTTYNEQFF
D: TRBD2
size: -
J: TRBJ2-1
V: TRBV27

DNA: TGCGCCAGCAGCCTTAGAATAGGAGGGAAGGGGCCCTACGAGCAGTACTTC
CDR3: CASSLRIGGKGPYEQYF
D: -
size: -
J: TRBJ2-7
V: TRBV4-1

DNA: TGCGCCAGCCGCTCCAGGGGGGGCCACATGAACACTGAAGCTTTCTTT
CDR3: CASRSRGGHMNTEAFF
D: TRBD1
size: -
J: TRBJ1-1
V: TRBV5-1

DNA: TGCAGCGTTGAACAAGGCCTACCCACAGATACGCAGTATTTT
CDR3: CSVEQGLPTDTQYF
D: -
size: -
J: TRBJ2-3
V: TRBV29-1

DNA: TGCGCCAGCAGCCAAGATCTAGAGACAGGGGTTCAGTACTTC
CDR3: CASSQDLETGVQYF
D: TRBD1
size: -
J: TRBJ2-4
V: TRBV4-3

DNA: TGTGCCAGCAGTTTAAGCCCCTACGAGCAGTACTTC
CDR3: CASSLSPYEQYF
D: -
size: -
J: TRBJ2-7
V: TRBV28

DNA: TGTGCCAGCAACGCGGACAGGTCTAAGCCCCAGCATTTT
CDR3: CASNADRSKPQHF
D: TRBD1
size: -
J: TRBJ1-5
V: TRBV2

DNA: TGTGCCAGCAGCATAGAGATGAACACTGAAGCTTTCTTT
CDR3: CASSIEMNTEAFF
D: -
size: -
J: TRBJ1-1
V: TRBV7-9

DNA: TGTGCCAGCAGCTCATCCGGGACAGGGTTTGGAGAGACCCAGTACTTC
CDR3: CASSSSGTGFGETQYF
D: TRBD1
size: -
J: TRBJ2-5
V: TRBV7-9

DNA: TGTGCCAGCAGTTACGGTAGCACTAGCGCGTACAATGAGCAGTTCTTC
CDR3: CASSYGSTSAYNEQFF
D: TRBD2
size: -
J: TRBJ2-1
V: TRBV6-5

DNA: TGTGCCAGCAGCCCGTTTCTAGCGGGAGGGCCGGGGGATACGCAGTATTTT
CDR3: CASSPFLAGGPGDTQYF
D: TRBD2
size: -
J: TRBJ2-3
V: TRBV9

DNA: TGTGCCAGCTCACCAGCGGCAGGGAGTAATGAGCAGTTCTTC
CDR3: CASSPAAGSNEQFF
D: -
size: -
J: TRBJ2-1
V: TRBV18

DNA: TGTGCCAGCAGTCGACACCGGGACTGGAACTACGAGCAGTACTTC
CDR3: CASSRHRDWNYEQYF
D: -
size: -
J: TRBJ2-7
V: TRBV5-5

DNA: TGTGCCATCAGTGATTCGGACAGGGGCCACGAGCAGTACTTC
CDR3: CAISDSDRGHEQYF
D: TRBD1
size: -
J: TRBJ2-7
V: TRBV10-3

DNA: TGTGCCAGCAGTGTGACGAGCAATCAGCCCCAGCATTTT
CDR3: CASSVTSNQPQHF
D: -
size: -
J: TRBJ1-5
V: TRBV6-4

DNA: TGTGCCAGCAGCTTAGTTTTTAGCGGGAATGAGCAGTTCTTC
CDR3: CASSLVFSGNEQFF
D: TRBD2
size: -
J: TRBJ2-1
V: TRBV7-2

DNA: TGCGCCAGCAGCTCGAGCGGGAGGGCCACAGATACGCAGTATTTT
CDR3: CASSSSGRATDTQYF
D: TRBD2
size: -
J: TRBJ2-3
V: TRBV5-1

DNA: TGTGCCAGCAGTTCCTTTAGCAATCAGCCCCAGCATTTT
CDR3: CASSSFSNQPQHF
D: -
size: -
J: TRBJ1-5
V: TRBV28

DNA: TGCGCCAGCAGCGGGACAGGGGACTCCCAAGAGACCCAGTACTTC
CDR3: CASSGTGDSQETQYF
D: TRBD1
size: -
J: TRBJ2-5
V: TRBV5-1

DNA: TGTGCCAGCAGCGACAGCTTTGAGCAGTACTTC
CDR3: CASSDSFEQYF
D: -
size: -
J: TRBJ2-7
V: TRBV7-2

DNA: TGTGCCAGCAGCGTAGCCGGGACAGGGCTTGAGCAGTTCTTC
CDR3: CASSVAGTGLEQFF
D: TRBD1
size: -
J: TRBJ2-1
V: TRBV9

DNA: TGCGCCAGCAGCCCCCCTAGCGGGAGGGCGCAAGAGACCCAGTACTTC
CDR3: CASSPPSGRAQETQYF
D: TRBD2
size: once
J: TRBJ2-5
V: TRBV5-1

DNA: TGTGCCAGCAGCGTAGTTAGGAGTGGGGTGGGCACTGAAGCTTTCTTT
CDR3: CASSVVRSGVGTEAFF
D: -
size: -
J: TRBJ1-1
V: TRBV9

DNA: TGTGCCAGCAGCGCATCGGGACAGAACTACGAGCAGTACTTC
CDR3: CASSASGQNYEQYF
D: TRBD1
size: -
J: TRBJ2-7
V: TRBV9

DNA: TGTGCCAGCAGTGAAATGGGAGGGGATGGGCAGTTCTTC
CDR3: CASSEMGGDGQFF
D: TRBD2
size: once
J: TRBJ2-1
V: TRBV6-1

DNA: TGTGCCACTCTAGACAGGCTCAATCAGCCCCAGCATTTT
CDR3: CATLDRLNQPQHF
D: -
size: -
J: TRBJ1-5
V: TRBV28

DNA: TGTGCCAGCTCACCTCGTGGGAAGAACACCGGGGAGCTGTTTTTT
CDR3: CASSPRGKNTGELFF
D: -
size: -
J: TRBJ2-2
V: TRBV18

DNA: TGCGCCAGCAGCTTGCTGCGGAGCACCGGGGAGCTGTTTTTT
CDR3: CASSLLRSTGELFF
D: -
size: -
J: TRBJ2-2
V: TRBV5-1

DNA: TGTGCCAGCAGCTGGACAGGGGTTGGCACAGATACGCAGTATTTT
CDR3: CASSWTGVGTDTQYF
D: TRBD1
size: -
J: TRBJ2-3
V: TRBV27

DNA: TGTGCCAGCAATCTCCTAGCACAAGAGACCCAGTACTTC
CDR3: CASNLLAQETQYF
D: -
size: -
J: TRBJ2-5
V: TRBV28

DNA: TGTGCCAGCTCACCCTATCACTCAGATAGCACAGATACGCAGTATTTT
CDR3: CASSPYHSDSTDTQYF
D: -
size: -
J: TRBJ2-3
V: TRBV18

DNA: TGTGCCAGCAGCCTGACAGGGGGCTTTAGTCAGCCCCAGCATTTT
CDR3: CASSLTGGFSQPQHF
D: TRBD1
size: -
J: TRBJ1-5
V: TRBV7-2

DNA: TGTGCCAGTAGTATATTCGCCCTAGCGGGAGGAGAGGGGACCCAGTACTTC
CDR3: CASSIFALAGGEGTQYF
D: TRBD2
size: -
J: TRBJ2-5
V: TRBV19

DNA: TGTGCCAGCAGCGCTAAGGGCCTCGGGCCCCAGCATTTT
CDR3: CASSAKGLGPQHF
D: -
size: -
J: TRBJ1-5
V: TRBV27

DNA: TGTGCCATCAGTGCAGCTAGCGGGAGTAATGAGCAGTTCTTC
CDR3: CAISAASGSNEQFF
D: TRBD2
size: -
J: TRBJ2-1
V: TRBV10-3

DNA: TGTGCCAGTAGTACTCACAGGGGGCCTAATGAAAAACTGTTTTTT
CDR3: CASSTHRGPNEKLFF
D: TRBD1
size: -
J: TRBJ1-4
V: TRBV19

DNA: TGTGCCAGCAGTCCCAAAGCGGGAGGGCTTGGCGAGCAGTACTTC
CDR3: CASSPKAGGLGEQYF
D: TRBD2
size: -
J: TRBJ2-7
V: TRBV6-4

DNA: TGCGCCAGCAGCTTGAAGACTACAAGCACAGATACGCAGTATTTT
CDR3: CASSLKTTSTDTQYF
D: -
size: -
J: TRBJ2-3
V: TRBV5-1

DNA: TGTGCCAGCAGCTTAGATCCGGCTTGGCGAGAAAAACTGTTTTTT
CDR3: CASSLDPAWREKLFF
D: -
size: -
J: TRBJ1-4
V: TRBV11-2

DNA: TGCGCCAGCAAAGGACAGACGAACACTGAAGCTTTCTTT
CDR3: CASKGQTNTEAFF
D: -
size: -
J: TRBJ1-1
V: TRBV10-2

DNA: TGTGCCAGCAGTTTGGGTTGGGGTAACACTGAAGCTTTCTTT
CDR3: CASSLGWGNTEAFF
D: -
size: -
J: TRBJ1-1
V: TRBV27

DNA: TGCGCCAGCAGCTTGGTACCGGACACCGGGGAGCTGTTTTTT
CDR3: CASSLVPDTGELFF
D: -
size: -
J: TRBJ2-2
V: TRBV5-1

DNA: TGTGCCAGCAGTCGATCTAGTTCCGGCGGGGAGCTGTTTTTT
CDR3: CASSRSSSGGELFF
D: -
size: -
J: TRBJ2-2
V: TRBV28

DNA: TGTGCCAGCAGCACCAGGCTTCGGTTGGGTTTATTGAACTATGGCTACACCTTC
CDR3: CASSTRLRLGLLNYGYTF
D: -
size: -
J: TRBJ1-2
V: TRBV5-6

DNA: TGTGCCAGCAGCTTAGTACCGGGACTAGCGGGAGGGCGGGACATTCAGTACTTC
CDR3: CASSLVPGLAGGRDIQYF
D: TRBD2
size: -
J: TRBJ2-4
V: TRBV7-2

DNA: TGTGCCAGCAGTTTGCCAAAACAGGGATACAATGAGCAGTTCTTC
CDR3: CASSLPKQGYNEQFF
D: -
size: -
J: TRBJ2-1
V: TRBV28

DNA: TGTGCCAGCAGTGATCCCGGGGCTAGCACAGATACGCAGTATTTT
CDR3: CASSDPGASTDTQYF
D: -
size: -
J: TRBJ2-3
V: TRBV6-4

DNA: TGCGCCAGCAGCCAAGGAGGTACCTCCACAGATACGCAGTATTTT
CDR3: CASSQGGTSTDTQYF
D: -
size: once
J: TRBJ2-3
V: TRBV4-1

DNA: TGCAGTGCTAGCTCCGACGGCCGCTACACCTTC
CDR3: CSASSDGRYTF
D: -
size: -
J: TRBJ1-2
V: TRBV20-1

DNA: TGTGCCAGCAGCTTAAAGACAGGGGCAGAGACCCAGTACTTC
CDR3: CASSLKTGAETQYF
D: TRBD1
size: -
J: TRBJ2-5
V: TRBV7-6

DNA: TGTGCCAGCTCATCCTTTCTTGTGGGATCCACAGATACGCAGTATTTT
CDR3: CASSSFLVGSTDTQYF
D: -
size: -
J: TRBJ2-3
V: TRBV18

DNA: TGTGCCAGCAGCTGGGGACAGGGGGGAGATACGCAGTATTTT
CDR3: CASSWGQGGDTQYF
D: TRBD1
size: -
J: TRBJ2-3
V: TRBV7-8

DNA: TGTGCCAGCAGTGCCAGGACAGGGGGCTTGGGGGAGCAGTTCTTC
CDR3: CASSARTGGLGEQFF
D: TRBD1
size: once
J: TRBJ2-1
V: TRBV25-1

DNA: TGTGCCAGCAGCTTACGGTCCTTACCCCAAGAGACCCAGTACTTC
CDR3: CASSLRSLPQETQYF
D: -
size: once
J: TRBJ2-5
V: TRBV11-2

DNA: TGTGCCAGCAGCCAAGATGAGTACAATGAGCAGTTCTTC
CDR3: CASSQDEYNEQFF
D: -
size: -
J: TRBJ2-1
V: TRBV14